These 14 T cell receptor beta chains were all obtained from the same sample, sequenced in a study of beta chain features in type 1 diabetes. The whole isolated RNA underwent reverse transcription, so sequencing captured expressed TCRB transcripts. Libraries were prepared by immunoSEQ multiplex PCR; TCRdb keeps only in-frame clonotypes and omits some of them. This sample has 140,000 to 150,000 clones, with under 60% found just once. The specimen was Tregs from blood. All receptors derive from a man aged 18 to 30 in good health.

Turning to this clone: One end of the junction varies from germline; a read error may be responsible. The chain carries TRBV4-1 and TRBJ2-1; the match to TRBD1 covers 8 bases. CDR1 and CDR2 from the germline V gene are MGHRA and YSYEKL. CDR3 length equals 14 residues. The CDR3 sequence: CASSQASLRTGKVF. CDR3 nucleotide sequence: TGCGCCAGCAGCCAAGCCTCGCTGAGGACAGGGAAGGTCTTC.

This chain connects TRBV5-1 to TRBJ2-7; the match to TRBD2 covers 8 bases. V shed 3 bases and J 3 bases; nucleotides not matched to a gene: 8. Germline V gives CDR1 SGHRS, CDR2 YFSETQ. The CDR3 has 15 residues. This chain's CDR3 is CASSSSSGLGYEQYF. CDR3 DNA: TGCGCCAGCAGCTCTTCTAGCGGGCTGGGCTACGAGCAGTACTTC.

The chain carries TRBV28 and TRBJ1-2; 9 nucleotides align to TRBD1. Per germline, CDR1 MDHEN and CDR2 SYDVKM. Trimming cost V 5 bases and J 1 base; bases outside gene matches: 8. The CDR3 has 16 amino acids. CDR3 in DNA: TGTGCCAGCAGTACAATACCGACAGGGGGTAACTATGGCTACACCTTC. This encodes CASSTIPTGGNYGYTF.

The chain uses TRBV25-1 and TRBJ1-1; the match to TRBD1 covers 7 bases. The CDR3 spans 15 residues. J was trimmed by 1 base and V by 3 bases; bases with no gene match: 5. Germline V gene lookup returns CDR1 MGHDK and CDR2 SYGVNS. CDR3 DNA sequence: TGTGCCAGCAGTGATGGAGGGGGCAAGAACACTGAAGCTTTCTTT. Translated: CASSDGGGKNTEAFF.

The gene calls are TRBV5-8 and TRBJ2-3, with D hard to call. Germline V gives CDR1 SGHTS, CDR2 YDEGEE. V was trimmed by 4 bases and J by 4 bases, leaving 13 bases between them. CDR3 size: 14 residues. The CDR3 reads CASSPGWAADTQYF. In DNA, the CDR3 is TGTGCCAGCAGCCCAGGCTGGGCCGCAGATACGCAGTATTTT.

This chain uses TRBV6-5 with TRBJ2-1, with 7 bases lining up with TRBD1. V trimming: 2 bases; J trimming: 9 bases; junction bases outside the gene matches: 7. Germline values: CDR1 MNHEY, CDR2 SVGAGI. The CDR3 is 14 amino acids. CDR3 in DNA: TGTGCCAGCAGTTACAATGACAGGGTCGGTGAGCAGTTCTTC. It encodes CASSYNDRVGEQFF.

The chain uses TRBV10-3 and TRBJ2-3, with 12 bases matching TRBD2. Trimming at V came to 4 bases and at J to 5 bases, leaving 7 bases not matched to a gene. The CDR3 extends over 16 amino acids. Germline assignment: CDR1 ENHRY and CDR2 SYGVKD. The CDR3 bases are TGTGCCATCAGTGCCAGACTAGCGGGAGAAGTAGATACGCAGTATTTT. Translation: CAISARLAGEVDTQYF.

The V call is TRBV28, the J call TRBJ1-2, with 10 bases aligning to TRBD1. Trimming took 3 bases from V and 13 from J; bases not matched to a gene: 8. Germline CDR1 reads MDHEN; CDR2 reads SYDVKM. This CDR3 is built from 13 residues. The CDR3, as DNA: TGTGCCAGCAGTTTTCGGGACAGGGGAGTTGGCACCTTC. Translating it yields CASSFRDRGVGTF.

This chain links TRBV14 with TRBJ1-6; unclear D gene. The CDR3 consists of 13 residues. Germline-derived CDR1 and CDR2 are SGHDN and FVKESK. V gave up 4 bases and J gave up 10 bases, with 11 bases separating them. The CDR3 spells CASSPLAASPLHF. The DNA for the CDR3 is TGTGCCAGCAGCCCCCTGGCGGCATCACCCCTCCACTTT.

This sequence joins TRBV11-2 and TRBJ2-2, with no clear D. CDR3 length: 17 amino acids. Between the trimmed V and J ends, which lost 5 bases and 4 bases, there was a span of 20 bases. The germline gives CDR1 SGHAT, CDR2 FQNNGV. CDR3 residues: CASSPRVTHAGTGELFF. The CDR3 DNA sequence: TGTGCCAGCAGCCCTCGGGTCACTCATGCCGGCACCGGGGAGCTGTTTTTT. Combining the CDR3 with reference TRBV11-2 and TRBJ2-2 gives the whole variable domain EAGVAQSPRYKIIEKRQSVAFWCNPISGHATLYWYQQILGQGPKLLIQFQNNGVVDDSQLPKDRFSAERLKGVDSTLKIQPAKLEDSAVYLCASSPRVTHAGTGELFFGEGSRLTVL.

This clone was picked up a small number of times. This chain joins TRBV18 and TRBJ1-4; 9 nucleotides line up with TRBD1. The germline gives CDR1 KGHSH, CDR2 LQKENI. The length of the CDR3 is 14 residues. V shed 6 bases and J 8 bases; nucleotides not matched to a gene: 7. The CDR3 bases are TGTGCCAGCTCCCAGGGACAGGGCCGGGAAAAACTGTTTTTT. Encoded protein: CASSQGQGREKLFF. The full variable domain, in which reference TRBV18 and TRBJ1-4 provide the parts outside the CDR3, is NAGVMQNPRHLVRRRGQEARLRCSPMKGHSHVYWYRQLPEEGLKFMVYLQKENIIDESGMPKERFSAEFPKEGPSILRIQQVVRGDSAAYFCASSQGQGREKLFFGSGTQLSVL.

The chain links TRBV20-1 to TRBJ2-1; D is uncertain. Germline CDR1 is DFQATT and CDR2 is SNEGSKA (reference sequence). V was clipped by 1 base and J by 6 bases, with 4 bases between them. This CDR3 comprises 11 residues. Here the CDR3 reads CSARAPNEQFF. In DNA, the CDR3 is TGCAGTGCTAGAGCTCCCAATGAGCAGTTCTTC.

This chain uses TRBV7-3 with TRBJ2-3, with TRBD2 matching over 11 bases. The trim removed 5 bases at V and 4 bases at J, leaving 8 bases unmatched. CDR1 SGHTA and CDR2 FQGTGA come from the germline V gene. The CDR3 is 16 residues long. CDR3 loop: CASSPTPLAGADTQYF. CDR3 DNA: TGTGCCAGCAGCCCAACCCCACTAGCGGGGGCAGATACGCAGTATTTT.

The chain employs TRBV7-2 and TRBJ2-7; TRBD2 might be the D (5 bases). CDR1 is SGHTA, CDR2 FQGNSA, per germline. Trimming took off 0 bases at V and 0 bases at J, with 12 bases between the two ends. The CDR3 has 16 amino acids. CDR3 DNA sequence: TGTGCCAGCAGCTTAGCGGGCGGGTTGAGCTCCTACGAGCAGTACTTC. Residues: CASSLAGGLSSYEQYF.